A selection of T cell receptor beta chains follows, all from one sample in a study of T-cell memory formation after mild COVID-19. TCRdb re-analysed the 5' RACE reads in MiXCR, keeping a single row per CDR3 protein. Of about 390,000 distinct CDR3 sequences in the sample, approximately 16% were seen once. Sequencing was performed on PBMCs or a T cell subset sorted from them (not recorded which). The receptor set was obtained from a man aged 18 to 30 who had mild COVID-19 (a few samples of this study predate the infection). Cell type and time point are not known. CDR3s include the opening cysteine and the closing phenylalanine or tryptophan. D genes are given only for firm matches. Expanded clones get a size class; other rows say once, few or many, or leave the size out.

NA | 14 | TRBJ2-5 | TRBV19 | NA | TGTGCCAGTAGTATCGGACGGCCCCAAGAGACCCAGTACTTC | CASSIGRPQETQYF
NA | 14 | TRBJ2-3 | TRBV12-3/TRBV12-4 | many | TGTGCCAGCAGCGGACTGAGAAGCACAGATACGCAGTATTTT | CASSGLRSTDTQYF
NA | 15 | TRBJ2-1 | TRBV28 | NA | TGTGCCAGCAGTGAAGCGGGGGACAGGAACAATGAGCAGTTCTTC | CASSEAGDRNNEQFF
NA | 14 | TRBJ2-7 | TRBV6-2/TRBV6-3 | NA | TGTGCCAGCAGTTACTCGATCTTGGGCTACGAGCAGTACTTC | CASSYSILGYEQYF
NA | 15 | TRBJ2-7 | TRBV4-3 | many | TGCGCCAGCAGCCAAGTGGGTGGGGCCTTACGCGAGCAGTACTTC | CASSQVGGALREQYF
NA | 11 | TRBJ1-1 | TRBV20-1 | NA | TGCAGTGCTAGGGGGTACACTGAAGCTTTCTTT | CSARGYTEAFF
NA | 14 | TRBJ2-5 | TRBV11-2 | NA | TGTGCCAGCAGCTTAGTTGGTGCTGGGGGGACCCAGTACTTC | CASSLVGAGGTQYF
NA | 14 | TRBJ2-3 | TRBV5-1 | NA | TGCGCCAGCCGACTGATCCTGTCAGTGGATACGCAGTATTTT | CASRLILSVDTQYF
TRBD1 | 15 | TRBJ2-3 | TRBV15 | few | TGTGCCACCAGCAGCCTAGACAGGGCCCAAGATACGCAGTATTTT | CATSSLDRAQDTQYF
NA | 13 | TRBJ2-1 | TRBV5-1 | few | TGCGCCAGCAGCCCCGAGGGGAGCAATGAGCAGTTCTTC | CASSPEGSNEQFF
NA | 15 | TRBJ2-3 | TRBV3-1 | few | TGTGCCAGCAGCCAAGAACGGACATACACAGATACGCAGTATTTT | CASSQERTYTDTQYF
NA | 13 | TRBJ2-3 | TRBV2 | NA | TGTGCCAGCACCGGCGGGATGGGGGATACGCAGTATTTT | CASTGGMGDTQYF
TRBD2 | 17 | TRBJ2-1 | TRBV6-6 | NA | TGTGCCAGCACTAAGTGGGTAGCGGGGGGGCCGGGCAATGAGCAGTTCTTC | CASTKWVAGGPGNEQFF
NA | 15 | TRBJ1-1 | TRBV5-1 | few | TGCGCCAGCAGCCCCTCCTTAGGGGGGGCAAGTGAAGCTTTCTTT | CASSPSLGGASEAFF
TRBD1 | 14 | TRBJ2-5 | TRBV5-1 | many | TGCGCCAGCAGCGGGACAGGGCCCGGGGAGACCCAGTACTTC | CASSGTGPGETQYF
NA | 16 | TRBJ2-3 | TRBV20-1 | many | TGCAGTGCAAAGCTTAACAGGGAATGGACTCGGGGTCCGCAGTATTTT | CSAKLNREWTRGPQYF
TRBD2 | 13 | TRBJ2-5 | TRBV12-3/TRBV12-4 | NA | TGTGCCAGCAGTTTTCTCGGGAGGGAGACCCAGTACTTC | CASSFLGRETQYF
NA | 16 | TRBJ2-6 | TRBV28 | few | TGTGCCAGCAGTTCCCCAGGGAATCCTGGGGCCAACGTCCTGACTTTC | CASSSPGNPGANVLTF
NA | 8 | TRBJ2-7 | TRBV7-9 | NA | TGTGCCAGCAGCTTAGAAGACTTC | CASSLEDF
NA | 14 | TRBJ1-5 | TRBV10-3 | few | TGTGCCATCAATAGTGGGGGGGCTAATCAGCCCCAGCATTTT | CAINSGGANQPQHF
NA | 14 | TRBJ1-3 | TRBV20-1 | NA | TGCAGTGCTAGTCAGAGCTACTCTGGAAACACCATATATTTT | CSASQSYSGNTIYF
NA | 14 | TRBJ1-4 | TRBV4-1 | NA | TGCGCCAGCAGCCAAGCTGGGGGAATCGGAAAACTGTTTTTT | CASSQAGGIGKLFF
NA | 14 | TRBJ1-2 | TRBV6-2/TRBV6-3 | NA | TGTGCCAGCAGTTACAGCAGTCCCTACTATGGCTACACCTTC | CASSYSSPYYGYTF
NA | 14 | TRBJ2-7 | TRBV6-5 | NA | TGTGCCAGCAGTCCGGCCTCGGGCGGGTACGAGCAGTACTTC | CASSPASGGYEQYF
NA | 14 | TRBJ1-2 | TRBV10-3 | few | TGTGCCATCAGGGGGGTAGGGACTACCGATGGCTACACCTTC | CAIRGVGTTDGYTF
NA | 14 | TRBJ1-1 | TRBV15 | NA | TGTGCCACCAGCAGAGATAGCAGTCCCACTGAAGCTTTCTTT | CATSRDSSPTEAFF
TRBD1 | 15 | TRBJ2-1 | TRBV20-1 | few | TGCAGTGCTAGAGATGGACAGGGGGCCGACAATGAGCAGTTCTTC | CSARDGQGADNEQFF
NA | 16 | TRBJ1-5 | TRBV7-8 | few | TGTGCCAGCAGCTTAGGGCCAGGTCGGAGCAATCAGCCCCAGCATTTT | CASSLGPGRSNQPQHF
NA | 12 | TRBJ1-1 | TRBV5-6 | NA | TGTGCCAGCAGCCGGTATCGATCTGAAGCTTTCTTT | CASSRYRSEAFF